This is a list of T cell receptor beta chains from one sample in a study of shared clonotypes between healthy human individuals. Generated by immunoSEQ multiplex PCR, the TCRdb table keeps only in-frame clones and is missing some. Of 950,000 to 1,300,000 clones listed, more than 60% are singletons. Material for sequencing was memory CD4+ T cells sorted from blood. These receptors were taken from a young man in good health. CDR3s include the opening cysteine and the closing phenylalanine or tryptophan. Fields, in order: J gene, D gene, clone size, V gene, CDR3 protein, CDR3 DNA. The D gene is left open where the match is weak. Rows give clone size only sometimes, using once, few, many, or a class for an expanded clone.

J: TRBJ2-3
D: TRBD2
size: .
V: TRBV4-2
CDR3: CASSQMGLAGVGDTQYF
DNA: TGTGCCAGCAGCCAAATGGGACTAGCGGGGGTAGGAGATACGCAGTATTTT

J: TRBJ1-5
D: .
size: .
V: TRBV30
CDR3: CAWSRYPLEQPQHF
DNA: TGTGCCTGGAGTCGTTACCCCCTGGAACAGCCCCAGCATTTT

J: TRBJ1-1
D: .
size: few
V: TRBV6-6
CDR3: CASRLQGPTEAFF
DNA: TGTGCCAGCAGACTACAGGGCCCCACTGAAGCTTTCTTT

J: TRBJ2-1
D: TRBD1
size: .
V: TRBV5-6
CDR3: CASSDPGTGSDNEQFF
DNA: TGTGCCAGCAGTGACCCAGGGACAGGGAGCGACAATGAGCAGTTCTTC

J: TRBJ2-7
D: .
size: .
V: TRBV7-6
CDR3: CASSQGPSGGQYF
DNA: TGTGCCAGCAGCCAGGGACCCTCCGGCGGGCAGTACTTC

J: TRBJ1-2
D: TRBD1
size: .
V: TRBV10-3
CDR3: CAISMTGGDGYTF
DNA: TGTGCCATCAGCATGACAGGGGGCGATGGCTACACCTTC

J: TRBJ1-6
D: TRBD1
size: few
V: TRBV7-9
CDR3: CASGSGTGTAPSPLHF
DNA: TGTGCCAGCGGCTCGGGGACAGGGACCGCTCCTTCACCCCTCCACTTT

J: TRBJ1-3
D: .
size: few
V: TRBV13
CDR3: CASSDQGNTIYF
DNA: TGTGCCAGCAGCGATCAGGGAAACACCATATATTTT

J: TRBJ1-1
D: .
size: .
V: TRBV7-6
CDR3: CASSPDSSVVNTEAFF
DNA: TGTGCCAGCAGCCCCGATTCATCAGTGGTAAACACTGAAGCTTTCTTT

J: TRBJ2-3
D: .
size: .
V: TRBV21-1
CDR3: CASSKAPRNETSTDTQYF
DNA: TGTGCCAGCAGCAAAGCCCCACGGAACGAGACTAGCACAGATACGCAGTATTTT

J: TRBJ1-4
D: TRBD1
size: .
V: TRBV11-2
CDR3: CASSLGQGAGKLFF
DNA: TGTGCCAGCAGCTTAGGGCAGGGGGCAGGAAAACTGTTTTTT

J: TRBJ1-2
D: .
size: once
V: TRBV9
CDR3: CASSVDDWGYGYTF
DNA: TGTGCCAGCAGCGTAGACGATTGGGGCTATGGCTACACCTTC

J: TRBJ2-2
D: .
size: .
V: TRBV28
CDR3: CASSHSGLFF
DNA: TGTGCCAGCAGTCACTCGGGGCTGTTTTTT

J: TRBJ2-3
D: TRBD1
size: .
V: TRBV5-6
CDR3: CASTPITGAQSTDTQYF
DNA: TGTGCCAGCACCCCGATCACAGGGGCCCAAAGCACAGATACGCAGTATTTT

J: TRBJ1-1
D: .
size: .
V: TRBV19
CDR3: CASTPNVNTEAFF
DNA: TGTGCCAGTACCCCTAACGTGAACACTGAAGCTTTCTTT

J: TRBJ2-7
D: TRBD1
size: .
V: TRBV6-5
CDR3: CASSPTLDRGYEQYF
DNA: TGTGCCAGCAGCCCAACCCTTGACAGGGGGTACGAGCAGTACTTC

J: TRBJ1-3
D: TRBD1
size: .
V: TRBV2
CDR3: CASSDGQGAGNTIYF
DNA: TGTGCCAGCAGTGATGGGCAGGGGGCTGGAAACACCATATATTTT

J: TRBJ2-5
D: TRBD2
size: once
V: TRBV18
CDR3: CASSPGSGLAGETQYF
DNA: TGTGCCAGCTCACCGGGGTCGGGACTAGCGGGAGAGACCCAGTACTTC

J: TRBJ1-5
D: .
size: .
V: TRBV5-8
CDR3: CASSLLLLSNQPQHF
DNA: TGTGCCAGCAGCCTACTTTTGCTTAGCAATCAGCCCCAGCATTTT

J: TRBJ2-1
D: .
size: .
V: TRBV5-1
CDR3: CASSEGRSSYNEQFF
DNA: TGCGCCAGCAGCGAGGGACGGAGCTCCTACAATGAGCAGTTCTTC

J: TRBJ2-3
D: TRBD1
size: once
V: TRBV19
CDR3: CASSRVSGTGLSTDTQYF
DNA: TGTGCCAGTAGTAGAGTATCCGGGACAGGGCTAAGCACAGATACGCAGTATTTT

J: TRBJ1-6
D: .
size: few
V: TRBV5-6
CDR3: CASSLRSGQANSPLHF
DNA: TGTGCCAGCAGCTTGCGCAGCGGACAAGCAAATTCACCCCTCCACTTT

J: TRBJ2-7
D: TRBD2
size: .
V: TRBV9
CDR3: CASSPRLAHSYEQYF
DNA: TGTGCCAGCAGCCCCCGACTAGCGCACTCCTACGAGCAGTACTTC

J: TRBJ2-7
D: .
size: .
V: TRBV6-1
CDR3: CASIHVRASTYEQYF
DNA: TGTGCCAGCATACACGTGCGGGCGTCCACCTACGAGCAGTACTTC

J: TRBJ1-6
D: .
size: .
V: TRBV10-2
CDR3: CASSGQNFNSPLHF
DNA: TGCGCCAGCAGTGGACAGAATTTTAATTCACCCCTCCACTTT